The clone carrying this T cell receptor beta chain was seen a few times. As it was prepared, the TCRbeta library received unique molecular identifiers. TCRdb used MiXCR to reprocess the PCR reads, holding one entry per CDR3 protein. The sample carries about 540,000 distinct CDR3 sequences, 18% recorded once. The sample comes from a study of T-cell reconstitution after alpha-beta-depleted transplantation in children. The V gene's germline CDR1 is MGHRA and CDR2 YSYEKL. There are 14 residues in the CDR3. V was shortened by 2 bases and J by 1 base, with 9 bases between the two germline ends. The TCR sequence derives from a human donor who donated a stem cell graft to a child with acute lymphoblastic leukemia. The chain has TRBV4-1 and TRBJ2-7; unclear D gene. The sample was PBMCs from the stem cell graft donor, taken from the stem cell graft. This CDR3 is CASSQQQRSYEQYF. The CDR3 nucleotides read TGCGCCAGCAGCCAACAACAGAGGTCCTACGAGCAGTACTTC.